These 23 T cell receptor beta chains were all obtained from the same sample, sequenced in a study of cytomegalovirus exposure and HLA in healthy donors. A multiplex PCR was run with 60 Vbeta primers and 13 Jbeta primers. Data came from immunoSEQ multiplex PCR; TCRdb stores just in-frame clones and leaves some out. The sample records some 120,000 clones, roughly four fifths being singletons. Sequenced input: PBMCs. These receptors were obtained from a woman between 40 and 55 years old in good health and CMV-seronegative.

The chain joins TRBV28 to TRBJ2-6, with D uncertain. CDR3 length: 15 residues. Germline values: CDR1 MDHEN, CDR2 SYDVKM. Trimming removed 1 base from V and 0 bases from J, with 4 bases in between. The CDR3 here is CASSLFLSGANVLTF. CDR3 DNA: TGTGCCAGCAGTTTATTTCTCTCTGGGGCCAACGTCCTGACTTTC.

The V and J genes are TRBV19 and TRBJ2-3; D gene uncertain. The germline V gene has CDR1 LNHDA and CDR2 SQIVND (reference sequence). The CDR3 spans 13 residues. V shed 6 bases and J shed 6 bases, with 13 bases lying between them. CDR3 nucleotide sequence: TGTGCCAGTAGGGTGAGGTCGACGGATACGCAGTATTTT. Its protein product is CASRVRSTDTQYF.

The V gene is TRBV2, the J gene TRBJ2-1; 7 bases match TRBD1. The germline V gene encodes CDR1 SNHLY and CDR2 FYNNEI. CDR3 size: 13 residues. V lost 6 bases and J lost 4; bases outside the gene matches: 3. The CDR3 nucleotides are TGTGCCAGCAGCGGGGACAGTTACAATGAGCAGTTCTTC. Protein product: CASSGDSYNEQFF.

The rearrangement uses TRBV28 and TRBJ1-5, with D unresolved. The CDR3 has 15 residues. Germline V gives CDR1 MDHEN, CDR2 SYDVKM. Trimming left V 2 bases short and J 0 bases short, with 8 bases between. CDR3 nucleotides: TGTGCCAGCAGTTTAGTCTCGTTTAGCAATCAGCCCCAGCATTTT. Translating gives CASSLVSFSNQPQHF.

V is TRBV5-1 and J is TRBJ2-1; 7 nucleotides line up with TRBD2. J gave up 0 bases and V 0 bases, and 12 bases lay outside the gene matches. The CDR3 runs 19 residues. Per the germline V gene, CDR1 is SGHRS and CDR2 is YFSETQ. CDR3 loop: CASSLEYPLALSSYNEQFF. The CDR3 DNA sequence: TGCGCCAGCAGCTTGGAGTACCCACTAGCGCTTAGCTCCTACAATGAGCAGTTCTTC.

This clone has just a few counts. The CDR3 bases are TGCGCCAGCAGCCAGACTAGCGGGCCTCACAATGAGCAGTTCTTC. This sequence encodes CASSQTSGPHNEQFF. The rearrangement uses TRBV4-1 and TRBJ2-1, with 10 bases fitting TRBD2. Germline lookup yields CDR1 MGHRA and CDR2 YSYEKL. There are 15 residues in the CDR3. The ends lost 3 bases at V and 5 bases at J; junction bases unmatched: 4.

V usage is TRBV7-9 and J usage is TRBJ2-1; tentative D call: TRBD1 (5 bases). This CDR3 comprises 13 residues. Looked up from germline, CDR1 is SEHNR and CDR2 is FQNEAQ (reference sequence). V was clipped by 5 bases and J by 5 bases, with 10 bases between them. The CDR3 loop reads CASSRTRDNEQFF. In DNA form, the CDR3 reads TGTGCCAGCAGCCGGACAAGGGACAATGAGCAGTTCTTC.

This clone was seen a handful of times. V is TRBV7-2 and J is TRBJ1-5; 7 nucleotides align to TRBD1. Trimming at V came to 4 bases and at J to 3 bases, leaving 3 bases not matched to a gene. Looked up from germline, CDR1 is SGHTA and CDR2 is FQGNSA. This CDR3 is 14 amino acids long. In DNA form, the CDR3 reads TGTGCCAGCAGCTGGACAGGTTTCAATCAGCCCCAGCATTTT. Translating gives CASSWTGFNQPQHF. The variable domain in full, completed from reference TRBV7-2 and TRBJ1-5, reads GAGVSQSPSNKVTEKGKDVELRCDPISGHTALYWYRQSLGQGLEFLIYFQGNSAPDKSGLPSDRFSAERTGGSVSTLTIQRTQQEDSAVYLCASSWTGFNQPQHFGDGTRLSIL.

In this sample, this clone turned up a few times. Here the CDR3 DNA reads TGTGCCGTCGGGGTCACCCGATCCTACGAGCAGTACTTC. Protein: CAVGVTRSYEQYF. The rearrangement uses TRBV28 and TRBJ2-7, with a weak D call TRBD2 (5 bases). V was cut by 11 bases and J by 1 base, with 15 bases left in between. This CDR3 is built from 13 residues. Germline loops: CDR1 MDHEN, CDR2 SYDVKM.

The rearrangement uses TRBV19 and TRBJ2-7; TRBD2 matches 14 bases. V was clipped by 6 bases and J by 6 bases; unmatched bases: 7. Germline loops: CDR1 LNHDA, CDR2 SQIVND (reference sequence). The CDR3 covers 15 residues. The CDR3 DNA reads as TGTGCCAGTAGCTCCGGACTAGCGGGAGGACGCGAGCAGTACTTC. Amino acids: CASSSGLAGGREQYF.

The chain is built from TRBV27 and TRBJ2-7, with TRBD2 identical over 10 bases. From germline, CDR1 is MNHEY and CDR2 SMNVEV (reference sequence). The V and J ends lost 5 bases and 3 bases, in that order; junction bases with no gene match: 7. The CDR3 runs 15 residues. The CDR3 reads CASSPRAGGFYEQYF. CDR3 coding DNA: TGTGCCAGCAGTCCCCGAGCGGGAGGGTTCTACGAGCAGTACTTC.

CDR3 sequence reads: CASSIRQGPGGDSPLHF. Written as DNA, the CDR3 is TGTGCCAGTAGTATTCGGCAGGGACCGGGAGGAGATTCACCCCTCCACTTT. This chain connects TRBV19 to TRBJ1-6; possible D gene TRBD1, 5 bases. V lost 3 bases to trimming and J lost 8 bases, with 20 bases between them. The CDR3 totals 17 residues. Germline V gives CDR1 LNHDA, CDR2 SQIVND (reference sequence).

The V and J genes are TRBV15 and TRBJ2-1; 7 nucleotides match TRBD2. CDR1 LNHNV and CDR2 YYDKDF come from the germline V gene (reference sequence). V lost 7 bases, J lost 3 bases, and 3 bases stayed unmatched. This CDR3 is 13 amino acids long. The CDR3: CATTAGDYNEQFF. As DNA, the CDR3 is TGTGCCACCACCGCGGGAGACTACAATGAGCAGTTCTTC.

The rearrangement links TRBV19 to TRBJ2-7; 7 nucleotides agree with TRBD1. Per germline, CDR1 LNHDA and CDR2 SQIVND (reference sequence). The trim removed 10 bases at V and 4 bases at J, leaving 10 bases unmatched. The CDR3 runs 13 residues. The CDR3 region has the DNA TGTGCCACCGCAGACAGGGACGAGTACGAGCAGTACTTC. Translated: CATADRDEYEQYF.

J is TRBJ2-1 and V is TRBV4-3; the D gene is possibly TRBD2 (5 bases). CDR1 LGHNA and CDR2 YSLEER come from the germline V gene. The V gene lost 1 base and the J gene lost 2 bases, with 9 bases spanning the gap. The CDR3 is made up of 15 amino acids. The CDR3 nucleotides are TGCGCCAGCAGCCAAGGTGTCGGGGCCTACAATGAGCAGTTCTTC. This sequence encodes CASSQGVGAYNEQFF.

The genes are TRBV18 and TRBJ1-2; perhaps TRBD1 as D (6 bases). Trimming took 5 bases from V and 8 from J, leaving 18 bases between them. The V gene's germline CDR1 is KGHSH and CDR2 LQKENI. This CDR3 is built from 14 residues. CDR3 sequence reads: CASSSNGGQWGYTF. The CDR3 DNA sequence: TGTGCCAGCTCATCTAATGGGGGCCAGTGGGGCTACACCTTC. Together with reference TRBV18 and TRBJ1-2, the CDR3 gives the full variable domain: NAGVMQNPRHLVRRRGQEARLRCSPMKGHSHVYWYRQLPEEGLKFMVYLQKENIIDESGMPKERFSAEFPKEGPSILRIQQVVRGDSAAYFCASSSNGGQWGYTFGSGTRLTVV.

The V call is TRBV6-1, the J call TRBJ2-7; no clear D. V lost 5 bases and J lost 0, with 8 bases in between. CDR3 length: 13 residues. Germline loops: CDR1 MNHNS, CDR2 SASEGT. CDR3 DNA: TGTGCCAGCAGTCGAGCCTTCTCCTACGAGCAGTACTTC. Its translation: CASSRAFSYEQYF.

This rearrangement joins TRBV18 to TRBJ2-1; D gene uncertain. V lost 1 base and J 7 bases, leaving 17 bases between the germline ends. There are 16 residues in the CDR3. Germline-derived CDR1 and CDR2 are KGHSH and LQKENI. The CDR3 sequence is CASSPRGQVLENEQFF. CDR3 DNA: TGTGCCAGCTCACCACGTGGGCAGGTATTAGAAAATGAGCAGTTCTTC.

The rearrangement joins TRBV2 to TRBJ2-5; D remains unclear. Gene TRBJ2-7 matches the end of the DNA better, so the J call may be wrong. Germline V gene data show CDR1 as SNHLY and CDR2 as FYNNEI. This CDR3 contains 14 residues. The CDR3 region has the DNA TGTGCCAGCAGTGAAATCGGTACCTCCTACGAGCAGTACTTC. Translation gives CASSEIGTSYEQYF.

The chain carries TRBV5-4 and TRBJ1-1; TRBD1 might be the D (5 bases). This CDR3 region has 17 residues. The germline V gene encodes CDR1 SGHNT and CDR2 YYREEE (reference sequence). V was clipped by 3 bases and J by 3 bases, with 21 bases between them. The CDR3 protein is CASSWPMGGGPDTEAFF. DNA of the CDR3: TGTGCCAGCAGCTGGCCCATGGGGGGGGGTCCGGACACTGAAGCTTTCTTT.

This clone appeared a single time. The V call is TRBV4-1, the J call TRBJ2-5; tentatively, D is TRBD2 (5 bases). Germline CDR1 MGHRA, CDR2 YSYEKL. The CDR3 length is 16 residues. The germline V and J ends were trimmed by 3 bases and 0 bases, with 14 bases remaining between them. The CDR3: CASSQTSSRHQETQYF. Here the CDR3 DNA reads TGCGCCAGCAGCCAGACTTCTAGCAGACACCAAGAGACCCAGTACTTC.

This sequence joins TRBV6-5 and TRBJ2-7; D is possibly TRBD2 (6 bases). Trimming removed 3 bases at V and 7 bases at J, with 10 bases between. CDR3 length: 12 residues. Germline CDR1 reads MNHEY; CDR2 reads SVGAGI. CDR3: CASSYLEGEQYF. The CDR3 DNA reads TGTGCCAGCAGTTATCTGGAGGGGGAGCAGTACTTC.

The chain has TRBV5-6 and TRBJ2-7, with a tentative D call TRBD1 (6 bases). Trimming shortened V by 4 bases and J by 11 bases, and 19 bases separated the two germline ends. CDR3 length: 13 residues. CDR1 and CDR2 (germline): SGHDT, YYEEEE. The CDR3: CASSPLRGLDKYF. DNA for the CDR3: TGTGCCAGCAGCCCGCTCAGGGGTCTAGATAAGTACTTC.